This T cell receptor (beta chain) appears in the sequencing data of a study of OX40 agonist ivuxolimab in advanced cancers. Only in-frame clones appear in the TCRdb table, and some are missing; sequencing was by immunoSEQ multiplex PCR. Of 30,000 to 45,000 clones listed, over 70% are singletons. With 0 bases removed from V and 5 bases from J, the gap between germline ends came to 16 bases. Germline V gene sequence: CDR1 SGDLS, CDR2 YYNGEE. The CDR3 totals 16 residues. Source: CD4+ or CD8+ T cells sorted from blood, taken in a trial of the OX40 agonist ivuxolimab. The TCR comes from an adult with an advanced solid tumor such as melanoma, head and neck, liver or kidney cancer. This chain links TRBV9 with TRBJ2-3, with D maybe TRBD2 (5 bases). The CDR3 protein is CASSVVPAAAVDTQYF. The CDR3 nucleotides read TGTGCCAGCAGCGTAGTTCCAGCCGCAGCGGTAGATACGCAGTATTTT.